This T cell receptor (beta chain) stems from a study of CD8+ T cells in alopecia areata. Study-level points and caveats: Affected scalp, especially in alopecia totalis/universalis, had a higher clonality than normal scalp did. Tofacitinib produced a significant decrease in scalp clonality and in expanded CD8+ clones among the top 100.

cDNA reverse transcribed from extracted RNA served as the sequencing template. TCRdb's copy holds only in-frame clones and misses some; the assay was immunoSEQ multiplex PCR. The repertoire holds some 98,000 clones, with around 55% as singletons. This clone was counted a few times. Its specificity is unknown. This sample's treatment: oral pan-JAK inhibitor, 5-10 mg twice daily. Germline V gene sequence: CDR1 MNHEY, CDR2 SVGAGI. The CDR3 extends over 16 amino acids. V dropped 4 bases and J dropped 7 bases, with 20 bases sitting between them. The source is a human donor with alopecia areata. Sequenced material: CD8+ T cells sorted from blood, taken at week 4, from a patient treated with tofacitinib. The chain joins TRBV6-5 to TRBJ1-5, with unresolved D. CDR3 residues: CASSSTNSARGQPQHF. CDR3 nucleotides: TGTGCCAGCAGTTCCACGAATTCGGCCCGGGGACAGCCCCAGCATTTT.